Listed below are T cell receptor beta chains from one sample, sequenced in a study of cytomegalovirus exposure and HLA in healthy donors. TCRdb's copy holds only in-frame clones and misses some; the assay was immunoSEQ multiplex PCR. Seen here are fewer than 400,000 clones, approximately 85% observed once, and the top ten hold about 0.96%. The sample taken for sequencing was PBMCs. These receptors were collected from a man aged 30 to 39 in good health and CMV-seronegative. The CDR3 runs from the conserved cysteine through the conserved F or W. Fields, in order: J gene, V gene, D gene, clone size, CDR3 DNA, CDR3 protein. A D gene is named only where the DNA matches it firmly. Some rows mark clone size as missing; the rest say once, few, many or name a class of expanded clone.

TRBJ2-1 | TRBV5-6 | TRBD2 | . | TGTGCCAGCAGCACTAGCGGGGCCTTAAATTACAATGAGCAGTTCTTC | CASSTSGALNYNEQFF
TRBJ2-5 | TRBV25-1 | . | . | TGTGCCAGCAGCAAATTCGACACCAAAGAGACCCAGTACTTC | CASSKFDTKETQYF
TRBJ2-7 | TRBV2 | TRBD2 | . | TGTGCCAGCAGCTGGGGAGGGTCCTACGAGCAGTACTTC | CASSWGGSYEQYF
TRBJ1-1 | TRBV5-5 | . | . | TGTGCCAGCAGCCGGGGGGATGGAACAACTGAAGCTTTCTTT | CASSRGDGTTEAFF
TRBJ1-1 | TRBV7-9 | TRBD1 | . | TGTGCCAGCAGCCCACGGGACAGGGGGAACACTGAAGCTTTCTTT | CASSPRDRGNTEAFF
TRBJ2-1 | TRBV6-1 | TRBD1 | . | TGTGCCAGCAGTGGGAGGGACAGGACTTTCTTGGGCGTTGAGCAGTTCTTC | CASSGRDRTFLGVEQFF
TRBJ2-7 | TRBV4-1 | . | . | TGCGCCAGCAGCCTCATCTCACAACCATCCTACGAGCAGTACTTC | CASSLISQPSYEQYF
TRBJ1-2 | TRBV11-2 | TRBD1 | . | TGTGCCAGCAGCTTCCGGACAGGGTGGGAGGATGGCTACACCTTC | CASSFRTGWEDGYTF
TRBJ2-7 | TRBV5-4 | . | . | TGTGCCAGCACCTCGGCGGACAAGAACTACGAGCAGTACTTC | CASTSADKNYEQYF
TRBJ2-7 | TRBV5-1 | TRBD1 | few | TGCGCCAGCAGCTTCGGGACAGACTACGAGCAGTACTTC | CASSFGTDYEQYF
TRBJ1-6 | TRBV19 | . | . | TGTGCCAGTAGTGATGTGCAGAAGTATAATTCACCCCTCCACTTT | CASSDVQKYNSPLHF
TRBJ1-2 | TRBV5-5 | TRBD1 | . | TGTGCCAGCAGCGATACAGGGGTAGAGGGCTATGGCTACACCTTC | CASSDTGVEGYGYTF
TRBJ1-6 | TRBV10-2 | TRBD1 | . | TGCGCCACGACAGGGCTTTGGGGCCCGCTCCACTTT | CATTGLWGPLHF
TRBJ2-3 | TRBV11-2 | . | . | TGTGCCAGCAGCTTTACAGGGAAGGGGGTGGATACGCAGTATTTT | CASSFTGKGVDTQYF
TRBJ2-7 | TRBV6-5 | . | . | TGTGCCAGCAGTCCCCTAAGCGGACCCTCCTACGAGCAGTACTTC | CASSPLSGPSYEQYF
TRBJ1-5 | TRBV7-2 | TRBD1 | . | TGTGCCAGCAGCTTAGCCGGGACAGGGGGCTGGAGCAATCAGCCCCAGCATTTT | CASSLAGTGGWSNQPQHF
TRBJ1-2 | TRBV6-1 | . | few | TGTGCCAGCCCCCCTGACGTAGGCGGCTATGGCTACACCTTC | CASPPDVGGYGYTF
TRBJ1-1 | TRBV11-2 | . | . | TGTGCCAGCAGCTTTGTCTCGGTGGAAGCTTTCTTT | CASSFVSVEAFF
TRBJ2-3 | TRBV7-2 | TRBD2 | . | TGTGCCAGCAGCTTCGGACTAGCGGGGGTTACAGATACGCAGTATTTT | CASSFGLAGVTDTQYF
TRBJ1-1 | TRBV30 | TRBD1 | once | TGTGCCTGGGAATGGACAGGGAGGACTGAAGCTTTCTTT | CAWEWTGRTEAFF
TRBJ2-7 | TRBV30 | TRBD2 | . | TGTGCCTGGGTACTAGCGGGGTCCTACGAGCAGTACTTC | CAWVLAGSYEQYF
TRBJ1-3 | TRBV18 | TRBD1 | . | TGTGCCAGCTCACCATCAACAGGGGGTGTATCTGGAAACACCATATATTTT | CASSPSTGGVSGNTIYF
TRBJ1-1 | TRBV18 | . | . | TGTGCCAGCTCACCAGGAGGGTTAACTGAAGCTTTCTTT | CASSPGGLTEAFF
TRBJ2-5 | TRBV9 | TRBD1 | . | TGTGCCAGCAGCGCTACCGGGACAGGGTTAGAGACCCAGTACTTC | CASSATGTGLETQYF
TRBJ2-7 | TRBV6-5 | TRBD1 | . | TGTGCCAGCAGTTACTCCCAGGGGGCTAACCCCGAGCAGTACTTC | CASSYSQGANPEQYF
TRBJ1-2 | TRBV7-2 | . | . | TGTGCCAGCAGCGCTTTTCTAAGCTATGGCTACACCTTC | CASSAFLSYGYTF
TRBJ1-1 | TRBV6-1 | . | . | TGTGCCAGCAGTGAAGGGACTGGACAGCCAACGGCAATCGCGGCTTTCTTT | CASSEGTGQPTAIAAFF
TRBJ2-2 | TRBV19 | TRBD1 | . | TGTGCCAGTAGTGTGACAGGGGGCTCGATCACCGGGGAGCTGTTTTTT | CASSVTGGSITGELFF
TRBJ1-1 | TRBV10-3 | . | once | TGTGCCATCAGCGGGTGGGTGAACACTGAAGCTTTCTTT | CAISGWVNTEAFF
TRBJ1-1 | TRBV14 | . | . | TGTGCCAGCAGCCCATACGTACAGGGGAACACTGAAGCTTTCTTT | CASSPYVQGNTEAFF
TRBJ2-1 | TRBV29-1 | TRBD1 | . | TGCAGCGGTAGACAGGGTTACAATGAGCAGTTCTTC | CSGRQGYNEQFF
TRBJ2-1 | TRBV10-3 | . | . | TGTGCCATCAGTTATGCCGGGTGGGATGAGCAGTTCTTC | CAISYAGWDEQFF
TRBJ1-2 | TRBV5-1 | TRBD1 | . | TGCGCCAGCAGCGAGGACAGGGGTTACTATGGCTACACCTTC | CASSEDRGYYGYTF
TRBJ2-5 | TRBV7-6 | . | . | TGTGCCAGCAGCCGACAGGTGAACCAAGAGACCCAGTACTTC | CASSRQVNQETQYF
TRBJ2-2 | TRBV5-1 | . | . | TGCGCCAGCAGCTCCAAGGACAGACACACCGGGGAGCTGTTTTTT | CASSSKDRHTGELFF
TRBJ1-1 | TRBV11-2 | TRBD1 | . | TGTGCCAGCAGCTTATACGAGGGGGCTGGCACTGAAGCTTTCTTT | CASSLYEGAGTEAFF
TRBJ1-5 | TRBV7-9 | . | once | TGTGCCAGCAGCTCGTGGGACAATAGTCAGCCCCAGCATTTT | CASSSWDNSQPQHF
TRBJ1-5 | TRBV18 | . | . | TGTGCCAGCTCACCAGAGGAGGGTTCGGCTCAGCCCCAGCATTTT | CASSPEEGSAQPQHF
TRBJ1-4 | TRBV30 | . | . | TGTGCCTGGAGTGAATGGCCGGGGAAACTGTTTTTT | CAWSEWPGKLFF
TRBJ2-2 | TRBV6-5 | . | . | TGTGCCAGCAGTTACGGGCCGAGCACCGGGGAGCTGTTTTTT | CASSYGPSTGELFF